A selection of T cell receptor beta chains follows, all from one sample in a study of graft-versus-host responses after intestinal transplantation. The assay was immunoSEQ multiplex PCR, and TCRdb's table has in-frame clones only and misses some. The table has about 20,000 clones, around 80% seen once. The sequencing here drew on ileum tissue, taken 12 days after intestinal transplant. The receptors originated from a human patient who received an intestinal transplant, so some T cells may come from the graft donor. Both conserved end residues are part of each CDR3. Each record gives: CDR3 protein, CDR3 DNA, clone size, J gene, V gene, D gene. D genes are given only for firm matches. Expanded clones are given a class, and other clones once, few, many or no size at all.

CDR3: CASSPVTGNNYGYTF
DNA: TGTGCCAGCTCACCGGTAACAGGGAATAACTATGGCTACACCTTC
size: .
J: TRBJ1-2
V: TRBV18
D: .

CDR3: CAWSPGRTNEKLFF
DNA: TGTGCCTGGAGTCCCGGGAGGACTAATGAAAAACTGTTTTTT
size: .
J: TRBJ1-4
V: TRBV30
D: .

CDR3: CASSPRLNTEAFF
DNA: TGTGCCAGCAGCCCCCGGTTGAACACTGAAGCTTTCTTT
size: once
J: TRBJ1-1
V: TRBV7-2
D: .

CDR3: CASSSAKGPETQYF
DNA: TGCGCCAGCAGCTCGGCAAAGGGGCCGGAGACCCAGTACTTC
size: .
J: TRBJ2-5
V: TRBV5-1
D: .

CDR3: CASPWYGGGPRNTQYF
DNA: TGCGCCAGCCCCTGGTATGGGGGAGGGCCGAGGAATACGCAGTATTTT
size: .
J: TRBJ2-3
V: TRBV10-1
D: TRBD2

CDR3: CASSLWQGGTEAFF
DNA: TGTGCCAGCAGTTTATGGCAGGGTGGCACTGAAGCTTTCTTT
size: .
J: TRBJ1-1
V: TRBV27
D: .

CDR3: CASSFLAGQDTQYF
DNA: TGTGCCAGCAGTTTCCTAGCGGGACAGGATACGCAGTATTTT
size: once
J: TRBJ2-3
V: TRBV28
D: TRBD2

CDR3: CASSTPLAAYEQYF
DNA: TGTGCCAGCAGCACCCCACTAGCGGCCTACGAGCAGTACTTC
size: .
J: TRBJ2-7
V: TRBV21-1
D: .

CDR3: CSVEGNYEQYF
DNA: TGCAGCGTTGAAGGTAACTACGAGCAGTACTTC
size: .
J: TRBJ2-7
V: TRBV29-1
D: .

CDR3: CASSPNPGDPAGQYF
DNA: TGTGCCAGCTCACCTAACCCGGGGGACCCCGCGGGGCAGTACTTC
size: .
J: TRBJ2-7
V: TRBV18
D: .

CDR3: CATSRDLGRSFEAFF
DNA: TGTGCCACCAGCAGAGATCTAGGCCGGTCCTTTGAAGCTTTCTTT
size: .
J: TRBJ1-1
V: TRBV15
D: .

CDR3: CASSLPVGTAWGNEQFF
DNA: TGTGCCAGCAGCCTACCGGTGGGGACAGCTTGGGGCAATGAGCAGTTCTTC
size: .
J: TRBJ2-1
V: TRBV14
D: TRBD1

CDR3: CASSPGTGDYEQYF
DNA: TGTGCCAGCTCACCCGGGACAGGGGACTACGAGCAGTACTTC
size: .
J: TRBJ2-7
V: TRBV18
D: TRBD1

CDR3: CASSLGVRGFNEQFF
DNA: TGTGCCAGCAGCTTGGGAGTGCGGGGGTTCAATGAGCAGTTCTTC
size: .
J: TRBJ2-1
V: TRBV5-4
D: TRBD2

CDR3: CASSHQVSEVFYGYTF
DNA: TGTGCCAGCAGTCACCAGGTTTCGGAAGTTTTCTATGGCTACACCTTC
size: .
J: TRBJ1-2
V: TRBV7-9
D: .

CDR3: CASSLLAGAGELFF
DNA: TGTGCCAGCAGCTTACTGGCGGGAGCCGGGGAGCTGTTTTTT
size: .
J: TRBJ2-2
V: TRBV7-3
D: TRBD2

CDR3: CASSRTSGTWGTDTQYF
DNA: TGTGCCAGCAGCCGGACTAGCGGGACCTGGGGCACAGATACGCAGTATTTT
size: .
J: TRBJ2-3
V: TRBV7-4
D: TRBD2

CDR3: CASTEREGGEAFF
DNA: TGCGCCAGCACGGAGAGGGAAGGGGGTGAAGCTTTCTTT
size: .
J: TRBJ1-1
V: TRBV5-1
D: .

CDR3: CASSLRLAGRQETQYF
DNA: TGTGCCAGCAGCCTCAGACTAGCGGGAAGACAAGAGACCCAGTACTTC
size: .
J: TRBJ2-5
V: TRBV5-4
D: TRBD2

CDR3: CASSQDVGTGGAYEQYF
DNA: TGCGCCAGCAGCCAAGATGTTGGGACTGGGGGGGCCTACGAGCAGTACTTC
size: .
J: TRBJ2-7
V: TRBV4-3
D: TRBD2

CDR3: CATSDGGAFYEQYF
DNA: TGTGCCACCTCCGATGGAGGGGCATTTTACGAGCAGTACTTC
size: once
J: TRBJ2-7
V: TRBV27
D: .

CDR3: CASSGAGTYEQYF
DNA: TGCGCCAGCAGCGGGGCAGGGACCTACGAGCAGTACTTC
size: .
J: TRBJ2-7
V: TRBV5-1
D: .

CDR3: CASSYRDRGPYEQYF
DNA: TGTGCCAGCAGTTACCGGGACAGGGGACCCTACGAGCAGTACTTC
size: once
J: TRBJ2-7
V: TRBV27
D: TRBD1

CDR3: CASSLATGGGYRRSEKLFF
DNA: TGTGCCAGCAGCTTAGCCACAGGGGGCGGGTACCGTAGGAGTGAAAAACTGTTTTTT
size: .
J: TRBJ1-4
V: TRBV7-9
D: TRBD1

CDR3: CASSPTGLRGEQYF
DNA: TGTGCCAGCAGCCCCACAGGGCTGAGGGGGGAGCAGTACTTC
size: .
J: TRBJ2-7
V: TRBV11-2
D: .

CDR3: CASSTIDTQYF
DNA: TGTGCCAGCAGCACTATAGATACGCAGTATTTT
size: .
J: TRBJ2-3
V: TRBV13
D: .

CDR3: CSVMSSPETQYF
DNA: TGCAGCGTAATGTCTAGCCCAGAGACCCAGTACTTC
size: .
J: TRBJ2-5
V: TRBV29-1
D: .

CDR3: CASSQDWALNTEAFF
DNA: TGCGCCAGCAGCCAAGATTGGGCCCTGAACACTGAAGCTTTCTTT
size: .
J: TRBJ1-1
V: TRBV4-1
D: .

CDR3: CASGSGQRNYGYTF
DNA: TGTGCTAGTGGTTCGGGACAGCGCAACTATGGCTACACCTTC
size: .
J: TRBJ1-2
V: TRBV12-5
D: TRBD1

CDR3: CASSYSRQGYEQYF
DNA: TGTGCCAGCAGTTACTCACGACAGGGCTACGAGCAGTACTTC
size: .
J: TRBJ2-7
V: TRBV6-5
D: TRBD1

CDR3: CASSYGVTGELFF
DNA: TGTGCCAGCAGTTACGGAGTAACCGGGGAGCTGTTTTTT
size: .
J: TRBJ2-2
V: TRBV6-6
D: .

CDR3: CASSVSGFGNTIYF
DNA: TGTGCCAGCAGCGTATCAGGCTTTGGAAACACCATATATTTT
size: few
J: TRBJ1-3
V: TRBV9
D: .

CDR3: CASSQDRGNEKLFF
DNA: TGCGCCAGCAGCCAAGATAGGGGAAATGAAAAACTGTTTTTT
size: once
J: TRBJ1-4
V: TRBV4-1
D: .

CDR3: CASSLVDRGYGYTF
DNA: TGTGCCAGCTCACTTGTGGACAGGGGCTATGGCTACACCTTC
size: .
J: TRBJ1-2
V: TRBV18
D: TRBD1

CDR3: CSVVRSPNTEAFF
DNA: TGCAGCGTTGTCAGGTCCCCGAACACTGAAGCTTTCTTT
size: .
J: TRBJ1-1
V: TRBV29-1
D: .

CDR3: CASGVRRTGGLGEQYF
DNA: TGTGCCAGCGGTGTGAGACGGACAGGGGGCCTTGGCGAGCAGTACTTC
size: few
J: TRBJ2-7
V: TRBV5-4
D: TRBD1

CDR3: CASSYEGVGNTEAFF
DNA: TGTGCCAGCAGTTATGAGGGAGTGGGGAACACTGAAGCTTTCTTT
size: once
J: TRBJ1-1
V: TRBV6-5
D: .

CDR3: CASTILARTDTQYF
DNA: TGTGCCAGCACGATACTAGCACGCACAGATACGCAGTATTTT
size: .
J: TRBJ2-3
V: TRBV2
D: .

CDR3: CASSSSGGADTQYF
DNA: TGTGCCAGCAGCTCTAGCGGGGGGGCAGATACGCAGTATTTT
size: .
J: TRBJ2-3
V: TRBV7-3
D: TRBD2

CDR3: CASRGGERSSYNEQFF
DNA: TGTGCCAGCAGAGGGGGGGAAAGGAGCTCCTACAATGAGCAGTTCTTC
size: .
J: TRBJ2-1
V: TRBV27
D: .

CDR3: CASSLWGGAYEQYF
DNA: TGTGCCAGCAGCCTCTGGGGCGGTGCCTACGAGCAGTACTTC
size: .
J: TRBJ2-7
V: TRBV9
D: .

CDR3: CASSLRREAASSYEQYF
DNA: TGTGCCAGCAGTTTACGCCGGGAGGCAGCCAGCTCCTACGAGCAGTACTTC
size: .
J: TRBJ2-7
V: TRBV28
D: TRBD2

CDR3: CASSPAGLGPNYGYTF
DNA: TGTGCCAGCTCACCGGCGGGGTTGGGCCCTAACTATGGCTACACCTTC
size: .
J: TRBJ1-2
V: TRBV18
D: .

CDR3: CASSQQASGTYEQYF
DNA: TGCGCCAGCAGCCAGCAAGCCAGCGGGACCTACGAGCAGTACTTC
size: .
J: TRBJ2-7
V: TRBV4-3
D: TRBD2

CDR3: CASQRIPTAETQYF
DNA: TGTGCCAGCCAGCGGATCCCAACCGCGGAGACCCAGTACTTC
size: once
J: TRBJ2-5
V: TRBV6-5
D: .

CDR3: CASSISAGWEYEQYF
DNA: TGTGCCAGTAGTATTTCGGCAGGGTGGGAATACGAGCAGTACTTC
size: .
J: TRBJ2-7
V: TRBV19
D: .

CDR3: CASSEGRRRGYEGSYEQYF
DNA: TGCGCCAGCAGTGAAGGGCGGCGCAGGGGGTATGAAGGCTCCTACGAGCAGTACTTC
size: .
J: TRBJ2-7
V: TRBV10-1
D: TRBD1

CDR3: CASSLARGDNSNEKLFF
DNA: TGTGCCAGCAGCTTGGCCCGGGGGGACAACAGTAATGAAAAACTGTTTTTT
size: .
J: TRBJ1-4
V: TRBV5-5
D: .

CDR3: CASSPPGGFTDTQYF
DNA: TGTGCCAGCAGCCCCCCGGGGGGGTTCACAGATACGCAGTATTTT
size: few
J: TRBJ2-3
V: TRBV6-5
D: TRBD2

CDR3: CSARTGNEQYF
DNA: TGCAGTGCTCGTACAGGGAACGAGCAGTACTTC
size: few
J: TRBJ2-7
V: TRBV20-1
D: .

CDR3: CASSEGSTYNEQFF
DNA: TGTGCCAGCAGTGAAGGGAGTACCTACAATGAGCAGTTCTTC
size: .
J: TRBJ2-1
V: TRBV6-1
D: .

CDR3: CASSLGRQLDEQFF
DNA: TGTGCCAGCAGCTTAGGTCGCCAGTTGGATGAGCAGTTCTTC
size: .
J: TRBJ2-1
V: TRBV7-9
D: .

CDR3: CASSTGLPTGELFF
DNA: TGTGCCAGCAGCACGGGACTACCCACCGGGGAGCTGTTTTTT
size: .
J: TRBJ2-2
V: TRBV11-2
D: TRBD2

CDR3: CASAAGQGSYEQYF
DNA: TGTGCCAGCGCTGCGGGACAGGGCTCCTACGAGCAGTACTTC
size: .
J: TRBJ2-7
V: TRBV2
D: TRBD1

CDR3: CASRLARNTEAFF
DNA: TGTGCCAGCAGGCTGGCCAGGAACACTGAAGCTTTCTTT
size: .
J: TRBJ1-1
V: TRBV2
D: .

CDR3: CASSKLRSPVAYTF
DNA: TGTGCCAGCAGTAAACTAAGGTCCCCCGTGGCCTACACCTTC
size: .
J: TRBJ1-2
V: TRBV6-1
D: .

CDR3: CASSLAGGYTF
DNA: TGCGCCAGCAGTCTTGCCGGGGGCTACACCTTC
size: .
J: TRBJ1-2
V: TRBV23-1
D: .